Below, 11 T cell receptor beta chains from the same sample are listed, as sequenced in a study of shared clonotypes between healthy human individuals. Data came from immunoSEQ multiplex PCR; TCRdb stores just in-frame clones and leaves some out. The sample carries 2,500,000 or so clones, roughly 92% recorded once. Sequencing was performed on naive CD4+ T cells from PBMCs. Subset defined: CD45RA+ positively selected. The receptors come from a young man in good health. Some clones in this sample may be carry-over from other donors' samples.

The chain combines TRBV28 with TRBJ1-5; the match to TRBD1 covers 10 bases. V gave up 1 base and J gave up 7 bases; unmatched junction bases: 10. From germline, CDR1 is MDHEN and CDR2 SYDVKM. CDR3 length: 17 amino acids. CDR3 coding DNA: TGTGCCAGCAGTTTATCTAAATGGGGGACAGGGGAACAGCCCCAGCATTTT. It encodes CASSLSKWGTGEQPQHF. The complete variable domain, with remaining parts taken from reference TRBV28 and TRBJ1-5, reads DVKVTQSSRYLVKRTGEKVFLECVQDMDHENMFWYRQDPGLGLRLIYFSYDVKMKEKGDIPEGYSVSREKKERFSLILESASTNQTSMYLCASSLSKWGTGEQPQHFGDGTRLSIL.

This clone was recorded once. This chain joins TRBV7-2 and TRBJ1-4; D call uncertain. The CDR3 spans 16 residues. Germline CDR1 is SGHTA and CDR2 is FQGNSA. Deletions cut 4 bases from V and 2 bases from J, with 14 bases between. CDR3 protein: CASSYQTMATNEKLFF. CDR3 nucleotides: TGTGCCAGCAGCTACCAGACAATGGCGACTAATGAAAAACTGTTTTTT.

This clone was observed a handful of times. This sequence joins TRBV5-1 and TRBJ1-4; D unclear. The CDR3 is 14 amino acids. Germline V lookup: CDR1 SGHRS, CDR2 YFSETQ. The V end was cut by 4 bases, the J end by 7 bases, with 14 bases between. The CDR3 is CASSRDSDGEKLFF. In DNA form, the CDR3 reads TGCGCCAGCAGCCGTGATTCGGACGGTGAAAAACTGTTTTTT.

Of note for this clone: The sample contains more than one DNA sequence encoding this CDR3. This chain uses TRBV18 with TRBJ2-7; 13 bases are a match to TRBD2. The germline V gene has CDR1 KGHSH and CDR2 LQKENI. After removal of 3 bases from V and 2 bases from J, the junction contained 4 bases not matched to a gene. The length of the CDR3 is 16 residues. DNA of the CDR3: TGTGCCAGCTCACCTCCGGGACTAGCGGGGACCTACGAGCAGTACTTC. Protein sequence: CASSPPGLAGTYEQYF.

With regard to this clone: This CDR3 is also generated by other DNA sequences in the sample. This chain joins TRBV7-9 and TRBJ1-5; unclear D gene. The CDR3 consists of 14 residues. V lost 3 bases to trimming and J lost 3 bases, with 9 bases between them. Germline assignment: CDR1 SEHNR and CDR2 FQNEAQ (reference sequence). The CDR3 region is CASSFSGNNQPQHF. As DNA, the CDR3 is TGTGCCAGCAGCTTTTCGGGGAACAATCAGCCCCAGCATTTT. Full variable domain (rest looked up from reference TRBV7-9 and TRBJ1-5): DTGVSQNPRHKITKRGQNVTFRCDPISEHNRLYWYRQTLGQGPEFLTYFQNEAQLEKSRLLSDRFSAERPKGSFSTLEIQRTEQGDSAMYLCASSFSGNNQPQHFGDGTRLSIL.

The chain joins TRBV28 to TRBJ1-5; D unclear. The germline V and J ends were trimmed by 2 bases and 5 bases, with 7 bases remaining between them. The CDR3 is made up of 13 amino acids. In germline, CDR1 is MDHEN, CDR2 SYDVKM. CDR3: CASSLKGYQPQHF. The CDR3 DNA reads as TGTGCCAGCAGTTTAAAGGGTTATCAGCCCCAGCATTTT. The full variable domain, completed using reference TRBV28 and TRBJ1-5, is DVKVTQSSRYLVKRTGEKVFLECVQDMDHENMFWYRQDPGLGLRLIYFSYDVKMKEKGDIPEGYSVSREKKERFSLILESASTNQTSMYLCASSLKGYQPQHFGDGTRLSIL.

The chain combines TRBV7-3 with TRBJ1-2; a weak D match, TRBD1 (6 bases). Germline V lookup: CDR1 SGHTA, CDR2 FQGTGA. Between the trimmed V and J ends, which lost 1 base and 0 bases, there was a span of 18 bases. There are 18 residues in the CDR3. The CDR3 here is CASSLMGADPVSNYGYTF. CDR3 sequence (DNA): TGTGCCAGCAGCTTAATGGGGGCAGACCCGGTCTCTAACTATGGCTACACCTTC.

The chain employs TRBV28 and TRBJ2-3; TRBD1 matches at 10 bases. The V gene's germline CDR1 is MDHEN and CDR2 SYDVKM. V shed 7 bases, J shed 7 bases, and the junction held 11 bases outside the gene matches. The CDR3 length is 15 residues. The CDR3 reads CASTPLDRGIHTQYF. DNA for the CDR3: TGTGCCAGCACCCCATTGGACAGGGGGATTCATACGCAGTATTTT.

V and J are TRBV7-3 and TRBJ2-7; D possibly corresponds to TRBD1 (8 bases). The CDR3 sequence is 15 residues long. Between the trimmed V and J ends, which lost 3 bases and 1 base, there was a span of 13 bases. Germline loops: CDR1 SGHTA, CDR2 FQGTGA. This CDR3 is CASSLQQGGSYEQYF. The CDR3 DNA sequence: TGTGCCAGCAGCTTGCAACAGGGGGGGTCCTACGAGCAGTACTTC.

Only one count was recorded for this clone. The chain recombines TRBV2 with TRBJ2-1; D may match TRBD1 or TRBD2 (5 bases each). The germline V gene has CDR1 SNHLY and CDR2 FYNNEI. Trimming cost V 7 bases and J 9 bases, with 16 bases left between them. CDR3 size: 13 residues. This chain's CDR3 is CASNIVGDGEQFF. In nucleotides, the CDR3 is TGTGCCAGCAATATCGTAGGGGACGGTGAGCAGTTCTTC.

The chain uses TRBV7-2 and TRBJ2-2; D is ambiguous. Germline assignment: CDR1 SGHTA and CDR2 FQGNSA. Trimming shortened V by 0 bases and J by 6 bases, and 14 bases separated the two germline ends. This CDR3 spans 16 amino acids. The CDR3 DNA follows: TGTGCCAGCAGCTTAGCCTTCAATCAGCCCCCCGGGGAGCTGTTTTTT. Residues: CASSLAFNQPPGELFF.